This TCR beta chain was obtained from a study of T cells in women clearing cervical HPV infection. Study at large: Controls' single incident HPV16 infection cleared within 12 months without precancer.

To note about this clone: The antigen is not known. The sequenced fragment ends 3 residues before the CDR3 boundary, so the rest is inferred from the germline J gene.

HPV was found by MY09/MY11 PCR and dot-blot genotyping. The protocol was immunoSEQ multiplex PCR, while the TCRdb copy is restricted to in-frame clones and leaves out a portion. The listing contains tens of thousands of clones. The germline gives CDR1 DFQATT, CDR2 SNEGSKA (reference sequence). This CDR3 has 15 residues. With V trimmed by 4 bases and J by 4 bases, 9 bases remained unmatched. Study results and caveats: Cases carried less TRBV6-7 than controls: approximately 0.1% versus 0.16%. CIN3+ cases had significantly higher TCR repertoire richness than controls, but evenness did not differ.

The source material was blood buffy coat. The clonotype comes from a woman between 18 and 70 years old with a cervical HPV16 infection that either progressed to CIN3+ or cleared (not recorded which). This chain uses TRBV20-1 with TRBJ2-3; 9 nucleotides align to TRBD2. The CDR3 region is CSAKTSGRGADTQYF. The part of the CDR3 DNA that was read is TGCAGTGCTAAGACTAGCGGCAGGGGGGCAGATACG.